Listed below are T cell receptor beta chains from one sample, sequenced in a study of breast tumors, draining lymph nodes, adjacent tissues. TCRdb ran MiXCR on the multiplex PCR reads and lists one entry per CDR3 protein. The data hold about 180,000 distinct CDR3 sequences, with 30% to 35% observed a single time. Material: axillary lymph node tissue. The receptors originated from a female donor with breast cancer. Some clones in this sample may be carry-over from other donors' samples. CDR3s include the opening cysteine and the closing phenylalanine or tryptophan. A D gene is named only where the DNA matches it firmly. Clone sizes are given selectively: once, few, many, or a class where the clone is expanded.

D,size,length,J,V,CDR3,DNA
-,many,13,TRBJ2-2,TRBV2,CASSWTATGELFF,TGTGCCAGCAGCTGGACCGCGACCGGGGAGCTGTTTTTT
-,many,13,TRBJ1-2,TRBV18,CASSAPQRDGYTF,TGTGCCAGCTCGGCACCCCAAAGGGATGGCTACACCTTC
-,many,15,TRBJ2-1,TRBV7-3,CASSPRLGSYNEQFF,TGTGCCAGCAGCCCCCGCCTAGGCTCCTACAATGAGCAGTTCTTC
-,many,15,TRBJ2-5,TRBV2,CASRGIAGPHETQYF,TGTGCCAGCAGGGGGATCGCAGGGCCCCACGAGACCCAGTACTTC
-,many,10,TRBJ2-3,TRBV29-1,CSVYTDTQYF,TGCAGCGTTTATACAGATACGCAGTATTTT
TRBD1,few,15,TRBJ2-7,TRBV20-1,CSARDTRQGSYEQYF,TGCAGTGCTAGAGATACTCGACAGGGGTCCTACGAGCAGTACTTC
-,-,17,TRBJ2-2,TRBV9,CASSPPGITGNTGELFF,TGTGCCAGCAGCCCACCGGGGATCACTGGAAACACCGGGGAGCTGTTTTTT
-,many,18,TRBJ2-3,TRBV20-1,CSARTGRGVHDIIDTQYF,TGCAGTGCAAGAACGGGACGAGGAGTTCATGATATTATAGATACGCAGTATTTT
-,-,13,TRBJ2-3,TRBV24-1,CATRDYLADTQYF,TGTGCCACAAGAGACTATCTAGCGGATACGCAGTATTTT
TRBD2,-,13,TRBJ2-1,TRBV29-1,CSFDTSGNNEQFF,TGCAGCTTCGACACTAGCGGCAACAATGAGCAGTTCTTC
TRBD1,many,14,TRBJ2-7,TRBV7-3,CASSPGGSSYEQYF,TGTGCCAGCAGCCCAGGGGGTAGCTCCTACGAGCAGTACTTC
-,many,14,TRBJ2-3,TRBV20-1,CSARSGRSGDTQYF,TGCAGTGCTAGGAGCGGGCGAAGCGGAGATACGCAGTATTTT
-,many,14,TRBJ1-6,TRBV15,CATSRDGVNSPLHF,TGTGCCACCAGCAGAGACGGGGTTAATTCACCCCTCCACTTT
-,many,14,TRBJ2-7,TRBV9,CASSVDGYVAEQYF,TGTGCCAGCAGCGTAGATGGGTACGTCGCCGAGCAGTACTTC
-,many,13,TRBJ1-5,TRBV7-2,CASSLGEGKPQHF,TGTGCCAGCAGCTTAGGGGAGGGGAAGCCCCAGCATTTT
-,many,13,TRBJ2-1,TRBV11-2,CASSLATYNEQFF,TGTGCCAGCAGCTTGGCGACCTACAATGAGCAGTTCTTC
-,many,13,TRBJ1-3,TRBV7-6,CASGSDAGNTIYF,TGTGCCAGCGGTAGTGATGCTGGAAACACCATATATTTT
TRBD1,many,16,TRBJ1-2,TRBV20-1,CSAKDRGQGSNYGYTF,TGCAGTGCCAAGGACAGGGGGCAAGGGTCTAACTATGGCTACACCTTC
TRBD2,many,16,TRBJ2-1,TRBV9,CASSVGELAGVNEQFF,TGTGCCAGCAGCGTAGGCGAACTAGCGGGGGTTAATGAGCAGTTCTTC
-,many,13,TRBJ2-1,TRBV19,CASGIYVGNEQFF,TGTGCCAGTGGTATTTATGTCGGAAATGAGCAGTTCTTC
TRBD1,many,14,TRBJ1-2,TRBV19,CASKSRDRGYGYTF,TGTGCCAGTAAATCCCGGGACAGGGGCTATGGCTACACCTTC
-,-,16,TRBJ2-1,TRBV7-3,CASSPWGSASYNEQFF,TGTGCCAGCAGCCCATGGGGGAGCGCCTCCTACAATGAGCAGTTCTTC
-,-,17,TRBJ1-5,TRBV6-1,CASSKTIAGAGNQPQHF,TGTGCCAGCAGTAAGACGATAGCGGGGGCGGGCAATCAGCCCCAGCATTTT
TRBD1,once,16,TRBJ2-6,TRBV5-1,CASRPGDSSGANVLTF,TGCGCCAGCAGACCTGGGGACAGCTCTGGGGCCAACGTCCTGACTTTC
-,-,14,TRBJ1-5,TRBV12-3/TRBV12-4,CASRGTPSGQPQHF,TGTGCCAGCAGGGGGACACCTTCGGGTCAGCCCCAGCATTTT
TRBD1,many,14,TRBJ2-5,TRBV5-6,CASSGETGAGTQYF,TGTGCCAGCAGCGGCGAGACAGGGGCCGGGACCCAGTACTTC
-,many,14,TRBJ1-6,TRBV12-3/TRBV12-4,CASSPRDGFSPLHF,TGTGCCAGCAGTCCGCGGGACGGATTTTCACCCCTCCACTTT
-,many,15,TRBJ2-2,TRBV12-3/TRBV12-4,CASSLPRGVTGELFF,TGTGCCAGCAGTCTCCCCCGTGGAGTAACCGGGGAGCTGTTTTTT
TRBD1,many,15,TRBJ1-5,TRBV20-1,CSAGKQGDKGQPQHF,TGCAGTGCCGGTAAACAGGGGGACAAGGGTCAGCCCCAGCATTTT
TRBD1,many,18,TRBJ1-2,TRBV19,CASSPAGQVVWAVYGYTF,TGTGCCAGTAGCCCCGCGGGACAGGTCGTTTGGGCTGTCTATGGCTACACCTTC
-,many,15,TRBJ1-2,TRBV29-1,CSVELFGQPNYGYTF,TGCAGCGTTGAACTGTTTGGGCAGCCAAACTATGGCTACACCTTC
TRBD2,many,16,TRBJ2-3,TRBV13,CASSLKTSGFWDTQYF,TGTGCCAGCAGCCTTAAAACTAGCGGTTTTTGGGATACGCAGTATTTT
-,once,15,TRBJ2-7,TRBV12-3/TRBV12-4,CASSAQGWGSHEQYF,TGTGCCAGCAGTGCGCAGGGGTGGGGCTCCCACGAGCAGTACTTC
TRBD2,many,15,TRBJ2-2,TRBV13,CASSYTSGHTGELFF,TGTGCCAGCAGTTATACTAGCGGCCACACCGGGGAGCTGTTTTTT
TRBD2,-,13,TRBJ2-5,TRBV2,CASSAGGQETQYF,TGTGCCAGCTCAGCGGGGGGGCAAGAGACCCAGTACTTC
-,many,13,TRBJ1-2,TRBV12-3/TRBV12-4,CASSFRGLYGYTF,TGTGCCAGCAGTTTCCGGGGACTCTATGGCTACACCTTC
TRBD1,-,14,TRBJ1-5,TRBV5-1,CASSFGTAQETQHF,TGCGCCAGCAGCTTCGGGACAGCACAAGAGACCCAGCATTTT
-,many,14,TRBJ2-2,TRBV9,CASSVAGWVGELFF,TGTGCCAGCAGCGTAGCTGGGTGGGTCGGGGAGCTGTTTTTT
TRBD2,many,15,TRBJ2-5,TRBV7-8,CASSFYSGGSETQYF,TGTGCCAGCAGCTTCTATAGCGGGGGATCAGAGACCCAGTACTTC
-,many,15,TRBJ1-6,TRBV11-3,CASSPGRAGNSPLHF,TGTGCCAGCAGCCCCGGCAGGGCGGGGAATTCACCCCTCCACTTT
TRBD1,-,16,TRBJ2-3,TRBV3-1,CASRPRDRGYIDTQYF,TGTGCCAGCAGACCGAGGGACAGGGGTTACATAGATACGCAGTATTTT
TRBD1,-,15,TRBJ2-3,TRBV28,CASSLWSQGADTQYF,TGTGCCAGCAGTTTATGGTCCCAGGGGGCAGATACGCAGTATTTT
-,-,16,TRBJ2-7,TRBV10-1,CASSDSMRGTTYEQYF,TGCGCCAGCAGTGACTCAATGAGGGGGACAACCTACGAGCAGTACTTC
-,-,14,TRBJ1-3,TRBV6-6,CVSSPAGQRNTIYF,TGTGTCAGCAGCCCCGCCGGACAGCGAAACACCATATATTTT
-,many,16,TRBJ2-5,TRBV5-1,CASSLWNSRGQETQYF,TGCGCCAGCAGCTTGTGGAACTCTCGGGGCCAAGAGACCCAGTACTTC
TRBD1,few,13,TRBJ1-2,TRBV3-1,CASSFGTGDGYTF,TGTGCCAGCAGCTTCGGGACAGGGGATGGCTACACCTTC
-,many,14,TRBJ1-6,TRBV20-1,CSANRGVDNSPLHF,TGCAGTGCTAATAGGGGCGTTGATAATTCACCCCTCCACTTT
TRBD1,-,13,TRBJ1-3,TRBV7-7,CAGSLTGGDTIYF,TGTGCTGGCAGTTTAACAGGGGGCGACACCATATATTTT
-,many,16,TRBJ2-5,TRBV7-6,CASSLAQGRGGETQYF,TGTGCCAGCAGCTTAGCGCAGGGCAGGGGGGGAGAGACCCAGTACTTC
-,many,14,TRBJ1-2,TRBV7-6,CASSPTGTLYGYTF,TGTGCCAGCAGCCCAACCGGGACCTTATATGGCTACACCTTC
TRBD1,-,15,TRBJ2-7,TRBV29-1,CSVEYQQGFTYEQYF,TGCAGCGTTGAATACCAACAGGGGTTCACCTACGAGCAGTACTTC
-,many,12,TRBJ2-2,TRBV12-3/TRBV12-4,CASSLGRGELFF,TGTGCCAGCAGTTTAGGCCGCGGGGAGCTGTTTTTT
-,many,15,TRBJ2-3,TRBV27,CASRDSYTRTDTQYF,TGTGCCAGCAGAGACAGTTACACTCGCACAGATACGCAGTATTTT
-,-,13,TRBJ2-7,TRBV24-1,CATPSRRADEQYF,TGTGCCACCCCGTCGCGCAGGGCAGACGAGCAGTACTTC